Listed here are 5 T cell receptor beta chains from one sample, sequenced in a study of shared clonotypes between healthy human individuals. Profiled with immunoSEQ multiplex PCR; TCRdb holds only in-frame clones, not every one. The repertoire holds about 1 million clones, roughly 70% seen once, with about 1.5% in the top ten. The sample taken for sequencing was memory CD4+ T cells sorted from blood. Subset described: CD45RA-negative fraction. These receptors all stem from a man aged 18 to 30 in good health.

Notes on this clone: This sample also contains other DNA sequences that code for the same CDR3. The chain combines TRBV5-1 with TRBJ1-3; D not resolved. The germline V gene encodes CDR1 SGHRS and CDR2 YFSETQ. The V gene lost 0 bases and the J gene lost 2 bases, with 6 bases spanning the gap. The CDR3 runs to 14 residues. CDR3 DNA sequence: TGCGCCAGCAGCTTGGATACAACTGGAAACACCATATATTTT. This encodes CASSLDTTGNTIYF. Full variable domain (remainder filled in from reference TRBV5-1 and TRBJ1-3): KAGVTQTPRYLIKTRGQQVTLSCSPISGHRSVSWYQQTPGQGLQFLFEYFSETQRNKGNFPGRFSGRQFSNSRSEMNVSTLELGDSALYLCASSLDTTGNTIYFGEGSWLTVV.

In DNA form, the CDR3 reads TGTGCCTGGACAGGTCCTGGAGGGAGCCCTGAAGCTTTCTTT. As protein: CAWTGPGGSPEAFF. The J gene is TRBJ1-1, the V gene TRBV30; no definite D call. Germline V gene sequence: CDR1 GTSNPN, CDR2 SVGIG (reference sequence). CDR3 length: 14 residues. The ends were cut back, 4 bases at V and 6 bases at J, with 18 bases in the middle.

The CDR3 DNA sequence: TGTGCCTGGGCCAACTCTGGGGCCAACGTCCTGACTTTC. Residues: CAWANSGANVLTF. J is TRBJ2-6 and V is TRBV30; D gene ambiguous. V was cut by 5 bases and J by 0 bases, with 5 bases left in between. Germline V gene sequence: CDR1 GTSNPN, CDR2 SVGIG (reference sequence). The CDR3 extends over 13 amino acids.

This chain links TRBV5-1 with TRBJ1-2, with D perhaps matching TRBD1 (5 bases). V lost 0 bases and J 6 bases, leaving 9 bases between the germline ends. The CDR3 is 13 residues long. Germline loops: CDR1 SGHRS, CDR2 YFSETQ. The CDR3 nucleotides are TGCGCCAGCAGCTTGGCACAGGCCGATGGCTACACCTTC. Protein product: CASSLAQADGYTF.

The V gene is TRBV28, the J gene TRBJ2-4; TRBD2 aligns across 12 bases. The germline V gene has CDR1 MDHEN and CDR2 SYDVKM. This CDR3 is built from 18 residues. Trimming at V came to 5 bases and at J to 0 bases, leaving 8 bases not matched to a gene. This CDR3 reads CASSIRTSGDLAKNIQYF. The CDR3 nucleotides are TGTGCCAGCAGTATCCGGACTAGCGGGGACCTAGCCAAAAACATTCAGTACTTC.